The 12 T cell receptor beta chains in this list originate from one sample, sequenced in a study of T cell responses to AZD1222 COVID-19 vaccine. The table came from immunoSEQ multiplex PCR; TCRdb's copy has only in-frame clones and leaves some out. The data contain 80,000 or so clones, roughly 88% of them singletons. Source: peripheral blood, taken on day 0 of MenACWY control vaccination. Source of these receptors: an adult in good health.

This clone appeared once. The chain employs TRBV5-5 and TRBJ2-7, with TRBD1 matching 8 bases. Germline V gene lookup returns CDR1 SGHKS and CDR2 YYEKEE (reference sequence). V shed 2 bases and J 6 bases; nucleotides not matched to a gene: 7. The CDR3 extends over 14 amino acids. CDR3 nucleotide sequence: TGTGCCAGCAGCTTCGGACAGGGTCTGTCCGAGCAGTACTTC. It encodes CASSFGQGLSEQYF.

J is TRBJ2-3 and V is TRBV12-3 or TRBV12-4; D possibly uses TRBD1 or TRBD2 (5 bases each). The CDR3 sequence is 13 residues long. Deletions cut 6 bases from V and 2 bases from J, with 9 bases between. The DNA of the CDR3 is TGTGCCAGCAGGGGGGAACTCACAGATACGCAGTATTTT. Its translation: CASRGELTDTQYF.

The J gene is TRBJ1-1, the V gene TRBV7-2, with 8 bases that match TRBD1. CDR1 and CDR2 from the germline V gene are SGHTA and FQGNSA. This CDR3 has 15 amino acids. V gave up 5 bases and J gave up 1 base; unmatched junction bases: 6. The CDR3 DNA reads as TGTGCCAGCAGCCCCGGACAGGGCCGGAACACTGAAGCTTTCTTT. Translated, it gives CASSPGQGRNTEAFF.

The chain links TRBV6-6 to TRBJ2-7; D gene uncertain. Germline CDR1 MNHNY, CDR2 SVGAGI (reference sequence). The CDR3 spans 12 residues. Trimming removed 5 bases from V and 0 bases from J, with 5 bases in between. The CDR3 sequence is CASSRHSYEQYF. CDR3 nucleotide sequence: TGTGCCAGCAGTAGACACTCCTACGAGCAGTACTTC.

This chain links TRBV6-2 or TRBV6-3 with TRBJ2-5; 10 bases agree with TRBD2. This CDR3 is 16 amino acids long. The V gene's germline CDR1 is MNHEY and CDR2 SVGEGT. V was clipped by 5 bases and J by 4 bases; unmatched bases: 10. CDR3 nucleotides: TGTGCCAGCAGTCGCGGGATTAGCGGGAGGTCAGAGACCCAGTACTTC. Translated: CASSRGISGRSETQYF.

CDR3 residues: CASRTRGPQHF. CDR3 nucleotide sequence: TGTGCCAGCAGGACCCGGGGGCCCCAGCATTTT. The V and J genes are TRBV2 and TRBJ1-5, with D unresolved. Trimming pared 6 bases from V and 9 bases from J, leaving 9 bases between. The CDR3 is made up of 11 amino acids. Germline values: CDR1 SNHLY, CDR2 FYNNEI.

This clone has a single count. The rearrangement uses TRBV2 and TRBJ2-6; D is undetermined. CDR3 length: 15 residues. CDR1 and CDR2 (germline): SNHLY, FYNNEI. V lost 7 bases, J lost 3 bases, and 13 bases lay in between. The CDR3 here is CASMAGPSGANVLTF. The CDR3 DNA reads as TGTGCCAGCATGGCTGGGCCAAGTGGGGCCAACGTCCTGACTTTC.

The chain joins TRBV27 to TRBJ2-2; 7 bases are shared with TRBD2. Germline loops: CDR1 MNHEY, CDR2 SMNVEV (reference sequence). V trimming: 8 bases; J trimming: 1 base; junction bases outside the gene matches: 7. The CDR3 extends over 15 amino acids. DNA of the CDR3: TGTGCCAGCCCCCGGAAGCGGGGGAACACCGGGGAGCTGTTTTTT. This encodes CASPRKRGNTGELFF.

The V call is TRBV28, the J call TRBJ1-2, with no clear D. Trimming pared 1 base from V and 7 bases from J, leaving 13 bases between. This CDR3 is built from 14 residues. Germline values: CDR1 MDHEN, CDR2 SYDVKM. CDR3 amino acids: CASSLSRGVTGYTF. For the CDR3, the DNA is TGTGCCAGCAGTTTATCCCGGGGAGTGACTGGCTACACCTTC.

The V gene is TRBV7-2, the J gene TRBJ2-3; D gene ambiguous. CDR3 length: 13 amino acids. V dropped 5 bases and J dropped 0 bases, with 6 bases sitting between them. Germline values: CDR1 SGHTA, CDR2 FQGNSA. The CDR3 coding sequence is TGTGCCAGCAGCGTCCACAGCACAGATACGCAGTATTTT. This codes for CASSVHSTDTQYF.

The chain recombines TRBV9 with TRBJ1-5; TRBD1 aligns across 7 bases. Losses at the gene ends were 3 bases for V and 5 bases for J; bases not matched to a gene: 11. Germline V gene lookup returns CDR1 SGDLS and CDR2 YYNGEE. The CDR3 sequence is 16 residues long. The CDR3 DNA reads TGTGCCAGCAGCGACATCAACAGGGGTAGGGATCAGCCCCAGCATTTT. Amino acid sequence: CASSDINRGRDQPQHF. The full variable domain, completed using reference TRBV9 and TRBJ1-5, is DSGVTQTPKHLITATGQRVTLRCSPRSGDLSVYWYQQSLDQGLQFLIQYYNGEERAKGNILERFSAQQFPDLHSELNLSSLELGDSALYFCASSDINRGRDQPQHFGDGTRLSIL.

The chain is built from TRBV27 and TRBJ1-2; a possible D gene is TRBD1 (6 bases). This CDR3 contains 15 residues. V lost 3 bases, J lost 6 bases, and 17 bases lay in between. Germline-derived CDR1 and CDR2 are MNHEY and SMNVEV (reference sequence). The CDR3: CASSFLPQGRDGYTF. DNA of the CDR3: TGTGCCAGCAGTTTTCTCCCTCAGGGGAGGGATGGCTACACCTTC.